This entry features one T cell receptor beta chain sequence. Its antigen specificity is not known. Nothing much larger sits one base from this clone, and base qualities are not available. Looking up the germline V gene (reference sequence) yields CDR1 LNHDA and CDR2 SQIVND. The CDR3 runs 13 amino acids, cysteine and phenylalanine included. Only CDR3 DNA remains: 39 bases, in frame from the first base. Here V drops 7 bases and J drops 6 bases, and the junction holds 7 bases not matched to any gene. This entry comes from a study of blood T cell repertoires in COVID-19 (dated by TCRdb to 2019 to 2021). At the level of the whole study: The collaborator samples originated in the United States, Italy and Spain and spanned the acute and convalescent phases of COVID-19. The prospective study material was composed of cDNA or gDNA derived from T cells, B-cell-depleted T cells, or PBMCs. The dataset comprised deeply sampled blood TCRbeta repertoires from subjects exposed to, actively infected with, or recovered from COVID-19. The repertoires were released in a freely available public database meant as a resource for research on the immune response to SARS-CoV-2. Samples were obtained from the ongoing ImmuneRACE study (first 160 participants) and from roughly 1,300 subjects provided by 6 global collaborators. Sample metadata almost always included a de-identified subject ID, COVID-19 status, age in years and sex. HLA class I and class II types, where available, came from metadata supplied by the sample provider rather than from assay-based typing.

TCRbeta CDR3 regions were amplified from genomic DNA by means of the immunoSEQ Assay, a bias-controlled multiplex PCR. The authors processed their data as follows. Within the assay, amplification of reference gene primers was used to estimate how many nucleated cells each sample contained. To quantify the absolute abundance of each unique TCRbeta CDR3 rearrangement, sequence reads were collapsed and filtered. For each sample, productive Simpson clonality was calculated as the square root of Simpson's diversity index across productive rearrangements. Entries here come from immuneACCESS through TCRdb and include only in-frame sequences with V and J called. Some clones fail to appear in such tables; in the studies checked, an unresolved V gene covers under half of the shortfall, and the cause of the remainder is unknown. The V and J calls and clone size come from that table; D and trimming were worked out from the DNA. Within this sample are about 30,000 clones, with about 91% of them counted one time only. Approximately 2.5% of the sample belongs to the ten largest clones.

Whole blood was collected in K2EDTA tubes by collaborating institutions according to the institutions' own protocols. Collaborator samples were shipped for TCRbeta analysis as frozen whole blood, isolated PBMCs, or DNA extracted from either sample type. Broad study findings and their caveats: Clinical and demographic metadata were provided uncurated, with the amount varying by source and participant.

The sequenced material came from peripheral blood. The chain couples TRBV19 to TRBJ1-1; 8 central bases correspond to TRBD1. This clonotype was obtained from a man in his fifties or sixties with active COVID-19. For the CDR3, the sequence is CASIGQGVSEAFF. In nucleotides, the sequence is TGTGCCAGTATCGGACAGGGTGTCTCTGAAGCTTTCTTT.